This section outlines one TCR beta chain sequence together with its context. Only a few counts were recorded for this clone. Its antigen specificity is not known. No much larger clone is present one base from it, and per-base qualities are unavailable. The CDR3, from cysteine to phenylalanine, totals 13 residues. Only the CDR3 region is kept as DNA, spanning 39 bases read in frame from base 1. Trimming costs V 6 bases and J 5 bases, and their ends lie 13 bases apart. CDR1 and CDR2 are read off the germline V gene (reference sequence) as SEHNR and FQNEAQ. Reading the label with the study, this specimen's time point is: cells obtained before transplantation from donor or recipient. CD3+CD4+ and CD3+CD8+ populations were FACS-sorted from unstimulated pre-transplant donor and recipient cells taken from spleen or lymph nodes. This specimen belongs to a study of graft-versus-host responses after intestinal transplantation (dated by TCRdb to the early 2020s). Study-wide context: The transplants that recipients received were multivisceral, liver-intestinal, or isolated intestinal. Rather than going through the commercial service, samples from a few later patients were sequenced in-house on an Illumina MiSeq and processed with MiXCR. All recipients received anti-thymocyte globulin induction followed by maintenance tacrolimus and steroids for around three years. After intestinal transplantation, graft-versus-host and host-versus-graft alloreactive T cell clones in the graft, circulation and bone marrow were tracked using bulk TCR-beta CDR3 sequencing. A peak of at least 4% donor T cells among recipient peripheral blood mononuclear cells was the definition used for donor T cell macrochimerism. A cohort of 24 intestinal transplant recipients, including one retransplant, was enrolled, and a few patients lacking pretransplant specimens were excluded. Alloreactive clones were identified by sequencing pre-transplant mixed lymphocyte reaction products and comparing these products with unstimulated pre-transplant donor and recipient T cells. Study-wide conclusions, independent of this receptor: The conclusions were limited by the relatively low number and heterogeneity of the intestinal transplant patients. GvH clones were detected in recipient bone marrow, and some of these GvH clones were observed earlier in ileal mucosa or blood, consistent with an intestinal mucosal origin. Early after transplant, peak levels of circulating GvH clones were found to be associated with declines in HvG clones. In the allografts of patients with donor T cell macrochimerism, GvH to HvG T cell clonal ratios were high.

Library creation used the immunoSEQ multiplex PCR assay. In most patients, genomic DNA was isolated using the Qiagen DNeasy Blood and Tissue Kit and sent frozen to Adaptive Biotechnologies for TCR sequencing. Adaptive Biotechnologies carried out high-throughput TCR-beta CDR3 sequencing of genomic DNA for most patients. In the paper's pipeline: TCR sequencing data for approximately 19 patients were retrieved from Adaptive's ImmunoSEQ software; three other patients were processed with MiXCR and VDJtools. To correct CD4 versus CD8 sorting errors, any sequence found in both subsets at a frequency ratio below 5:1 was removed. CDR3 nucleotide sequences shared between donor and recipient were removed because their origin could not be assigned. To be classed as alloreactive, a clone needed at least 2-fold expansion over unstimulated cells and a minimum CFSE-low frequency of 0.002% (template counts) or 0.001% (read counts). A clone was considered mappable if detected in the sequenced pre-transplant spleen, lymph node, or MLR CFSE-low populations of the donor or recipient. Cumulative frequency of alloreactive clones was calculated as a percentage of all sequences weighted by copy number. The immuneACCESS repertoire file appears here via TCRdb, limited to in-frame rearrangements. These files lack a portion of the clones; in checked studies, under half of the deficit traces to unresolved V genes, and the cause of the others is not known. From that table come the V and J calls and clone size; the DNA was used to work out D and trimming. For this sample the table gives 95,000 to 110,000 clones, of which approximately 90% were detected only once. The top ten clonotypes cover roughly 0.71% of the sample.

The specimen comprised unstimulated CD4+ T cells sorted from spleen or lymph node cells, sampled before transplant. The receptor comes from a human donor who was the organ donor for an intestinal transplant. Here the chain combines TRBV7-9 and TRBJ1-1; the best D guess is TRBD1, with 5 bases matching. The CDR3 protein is CASSRGQVTEAFF. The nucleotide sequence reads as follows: TGTGCCAGCAGTAGGGGTCAGGTTACTGAAGCTTTCTTT.